This TCR beta chain stems from a study of T cells in Graves' hyperthyroidism and ophthalmopathy. The CDR3 contains 14 residues. From germline, CDR1 is SEHNR and CDR2 FQNEAQ (reference sequence). The trim removed 5 bases at V and 2 bases at J, leaving 4 bases unmatched. This clonotype came up many times. Antigen: not known. What was amplified from RNA transcripts were TCR beta CDR3 regions. Carried out on the TCR CDR3, a first-round RT-PCR used the HTBI primer set. TCRdb re-derived calls from the multiplex PCR reads in MiXCR, one entry per CDR3 protein. The top ten clones hold about 5.8% of a sample with some 600,000 distinct CDR3 sequences, over 11% of them seen once. Patients between 18 and 65 years old had hyperthyroidism, newly diagnosed and lasting under 2 months. The study, taken as a whole, reports: Ophthalmopathy was identified by the model a median 6.5 months ahead of onset.

The sequence came from a woman in her 30s with Graves' hyperthyroidism that later progressed to Graves' ophthalmopathy. The chain recombines TRBV7-9 with TRBJ2-3; TRBD1 matches 7 bases. Material for sequencing was blood. The CDR3 spells CASSPDRATDTQYF. The DNA of the CDR3 is TGTGCCAGCAGCCCCGACAGGGCCACAGATACGCAGTATTTT. Full variable domain (rest looked up from reference TRBV7-9 and TRBJ2-3): DTGVSQNPRHKITKRGQNVTFRCDPISEHNRLYWYRQTLGQGPEFLTYFQNEAQLEKSRLLSDRFSAERPKGSFSTLEIQRTEQGDSAMYLCASSPDRATDTQYFGPGTRLTVL.